The 18 T cell receptor beta chains given below trace back to one sample, sequenced in a study of T cell responses to AZD1222 COVID-19 vaccine. Using immunoSEQ multiplex PCR, the repertoire was profiled, and TCRdb retains in-frame clones only, with some absent. The data hold 85,000 to 90,000 clones, with approximately 89% observed a single time. The sample consisted of peripheral blood, taken on day 0 of AZD1222 vaccination. These receptor sequences come from an adult in good health.

This clone was detected once. The chain recombines TRBV5-4 with TRBJ2-1; D is possibly TRBD2 (6 bases). The CDR3 runs 15 residues. Trimming removed 1 base from V and 9 bases from J, with 17 bases in between. Germline V lookup: CDR1 SGHNT, CDR2 YYREEE (reference sequence). The CDR3 DNA is TGTGCCAGCAGCTTGAGGGACTCCCTTCGGGGTGAGCAGTTCTTC. Its protein product is CASSLRDSLRGEQFF.

The chain is built from TRBV24-1 and TRBJ2-3, with 7 bases lining up with TRBD1. Per germline, CDR1 KGHDR and CDR2 SFDVKD. After removal of 2 bases from V and 6 bases from J, the junction contained 4 bases not matched to a gene. The CDR3 contains 14 residues. DNA for the CDR3: TGTGCCACCAGTGATTCCAAACAGGGGGATACGCAGTATTTT. Its protein is CATSDSKQGDTQYF.

This rearrangement joins TRBV30 to TRBJ1-2; 7 nucleotides align to TRBD1. After removal of 5 bases from V and 4 bases from J, the junction contained 7 bases not matched to a gene. The germline V gene encodes CDR1 GTSNPN and CDR2 SVGIG (reference sequence). The CDR3 has 13 amino acids. CDR3: CAWAKQGIYGYTF. The CDR3 bases are TGTGCCTGGGCTAAACAGGGGATCTATGGCTACACCTTC.

This chain links TRBV20-1 with TRBJ1-1; D remains unclear. Trimming left V 3 bases short and J 5 bases short, with 10 bases between. Germline V gene data show CDR1 as DFQATT and CDR2 as SNEGSKA (reference sequence). This CDR3 comprises 12 residues. The chain's CDR3 is CSASGGWTEAFF. CDR3 nucleotides: TGCAGTGCTAGTGGAGGATGGACTGAAGCTTTCTTT.

V usage is TRBV19 and J usage is TRBJ1-5; unclear D gene. With 3 bases removed from V and 7 bases from J, the gap between germline ends came to 13 bases. Per germline, CDR1 LNHDA and CDR2 SQIVND (reference sequence). This CDR3 is 14 amino acids long. The CDR3 loop is CASSITAGRQPQHF. The DNA of the CDR3 is TGTGCCAGTAGTATCACGGCTGGACGACAGCCCCAGCATTTT.

The chain joins TRBV7-9 to TRBJ1-6, with D perhaps TRBD1 (5 bases). The CDR3 covers 15 residues. V shed 1 base and J shed 7 bases, with 11 bases lying between them. Germline V gene data show CDR1 as SEHNR and CDR2 as FQNEAQ (reference sequence). CDR3: CASSLGVGVNSPLHF. The CDR3 bases are TGTGCCAGCAGCTTAGGCGTAGGGGTGAATTCACCCCTCCACTTT.

The chain is built from TRBV5-5 and TRBJ2-2; 16 positions match TRBD2. Germline CDR1 and CDR2: SGHKS and YYEKEE (reference sequence). The CDR3 consists of 20 residues. Trimming cost V 4 bases and J 1 base; bases outside gene matches: 10. The CDR3 nucleotides are TGTGCCAGCAGCGGGGACGTCGGGACTAGCGGGAGGGTGAACACCGGGGAGCTGTTTTTT. This translates into CASSGDVGTSGRVNTGELFF.

The chain recombines TRBV7-2 with TRBJ2-1; 11 nucleotides align to TRBD2. CDR1 and CDR2 from the germline V gene are SGHTA and FQGNSA. The CDR3 has 15 residues. V lost 7 bases to trimming and J lost 2 bases; unmatched junction nucleotides: 4. CDR3 DNA: TGTGCCAGCACCCCACTAGCGGGGGCCTACAATGAGCAGTTCTTC. This gives the protein CASTPLAGAYNEQFF.

This chain connects TRBV18 to TRBJ1-3; D uncertain. V lost 2 bases and J lost 0, with 5 bases in between. The CDR3 consists of 14 residues. Germline lookup yields CDR1 KGHSH and CDR2 LQKENI. The CDR3 DNA reads TGTGCCAGCTCACCAGACACCTCTGGAAACACCATATATTTT. It encodes CASSPDTSGNTIYF.

This chain connects TRBV4-3 to TRBJ2-7; possibly TRBD2 for D (6 bases). CDR3 length: 16 amino acids. Trimming took off 0 bases at V and 2 bases at J, with 14 bases between the two ends. The V gene's germline CDR1 is LGHNA and CDR2 YSLEER. CDR3 DNA sequence: TGCGCCAGCAGCCAAGATACTGGGGGGAACCCCTACGAGCAGTACTTC. It is translated as CASSQDTGGNPYEQYF.

The rearrangement joins TRBV30 to TRBJ1-5; D may be TRBD1 (5 bases). CDR3 length: 15 residues. Trimming cost V 0 bases and J 1 base, with 10 bases left between them. Germline V gene sequence: CDR1 GTSNPN, CDR2 SVGIG (reference sequence). This chain's CDR3 is CAWSVGAASNQPQHF. The DNA of the CDR3 is TGTGCCTGGAGTGTAGGGGCGGCAAGCAATCAGCCCCAGCATTTT.

This rearrangement joins TRBV5-1 to TRBJ2-3, with 7 bases identical to TRBD2. CDR3 length equals 15 residues. Germline V gene data show CDR1 as SGHRS and CDR2 as YFSETQ. The junction had 4 bases not matched to a gene; V was cut back by 0 bases and J by 3 bases. The CDR3 DNA is TGCGCCAGCAGCTTGGAGGGAGGGGTGACAGATACGCAGTATTTT. Translating it yields CASSLEGGVTDTQYF.

The CDR3 DNA sequence: TGTGCCTGGAGCATACAACTGGGAAATTCACCCCTCCACTTT. The encoded protein is CAWSIQLGNSPLHF. The chain combines TRBV30 with TRBJ1-6; no definite D call. CDR3 length: 14 residues. Germline lookup yields CDR1 GTSNPN and CDR2 SVGIG (reference sequence). The V and J ends lost 3 bases and 7 bases respectively, with 13 bases between them.

This chain uses TRBV6-5 with TRBJ2-2; D uncertain. Trimming left V 2 bases short and J 0 bases short, with 7 bases between. Looked up from germline, CDR1 is MNHEY and CDR2 is SVGAGI. The length of the CDR3 is 15 residues. CDR3 coding DNA: TGTGCCAGCAGTTACATACGATCGAACACCGGGGAGCTGTTTTTT. Encoded protein: CASSYIRSNTGELFF.

V and J are TRBV30 and TRBJ2-5; either TRBD1 or TRBD2 may supply D (5 bases each). Germline CDR1 reads GTSNPN; CDR2 reads SVGIG (reference sequence). CDR3 length: 14 residues. The ends were cut back, 0 bases at V and 5 bases at J, with 13 bases in the middle. CDR3 DNA: TGTGCCTGGAGTGTTGGGGCTAGCCACGAGACCCAGTACTTC. Protein product: CAWSVGASHETQYF.

The count of this clone is one. The chain carries TRBV6-5 and TRBJ1-4; TRBD1 matches 12 bases. With 7 bases clipped from V and 7 bases from J, the junction kept 7 bases outside the gene matches. The CDR3 consists of 15 residues. CDR1 and CDR2 (germline): MNHEY, SVGAGI. The CDR3 loop reads CASKRDRGLGEKLFF. The CDR3 coding sequence is TGTGCCAGCAAAAGGGACAGGGGGCTCGGTGAAAAACTGTTTTTT.

The V call is TRBV5-1, the J call TRBJ1-1; 9 bases agree with TRBD1. CDR3 length: 15 residues. J gave up 1 base and V 2 bases, and 3 bases lay outside the gene matches. Per germline, CDR1 SGHRS and CDR2 YFSETQ. The CDR3, as DNA: TGCGCCAGCAGCTTAGAGACAGGGGGGAACACTGAAGCTTTCTTT. Its translation is CASSLETGGNTEAFF.

The chain employs TRBV19 and TRBJ1-1; 8 bases are a match to TRBD1. V trimming: 6 bases; J trimming: 0 bases; junction bases outside the gene matches: 6. CDR1 and CDR2 (germline): LNHDA, SQIVND (reference sequence). CDR3 length: 15 amino acids. This CDR3 is CASSGDRLMNTEAFF. The CDR3 DNA reads as TGTGCCAGTAGCGGGGACAGGCTCATGAACACTGAAGCTTTCTTT.